The T cell receptor (beta chain) under discussion was sequenced for a study of blood T cells in healthy people across ages. A sample-barcoded 5' primer and a J-beta primer mix were used in a second PCR of roughly 7 to 12 cycles. Using its own MiXCR run on the 5' RACE reads, TCRdb lists one record per CDR3 protein. This table has roughly 790,000 distinct CDR3 sequences, roughly 41% appearing once. Germline V gene sequence: CDR1 DFQATT, CDR2 SNEGSKA (reference sequence). The CDR3 loop spans 14 amino acids. The V gene lost 6 bases and the J gene lost 1 base, with 15 bases spanning the gap. In its sample, this clonotype was seen a few times.

The TCR comes from a woman aged 55-69 years in good health. The chain couples TRBV20-1 to TRBJ1-1; D possibly corresponds to TRBD1 (5 bases). Material for sequencing was blood. In nucleotides, the CDR3 is TGCAGTGCCTATCGGGGGGGGGAGAACACTGAAGCTTTCTTT. Protein: CSAYRGGENTEAFF.